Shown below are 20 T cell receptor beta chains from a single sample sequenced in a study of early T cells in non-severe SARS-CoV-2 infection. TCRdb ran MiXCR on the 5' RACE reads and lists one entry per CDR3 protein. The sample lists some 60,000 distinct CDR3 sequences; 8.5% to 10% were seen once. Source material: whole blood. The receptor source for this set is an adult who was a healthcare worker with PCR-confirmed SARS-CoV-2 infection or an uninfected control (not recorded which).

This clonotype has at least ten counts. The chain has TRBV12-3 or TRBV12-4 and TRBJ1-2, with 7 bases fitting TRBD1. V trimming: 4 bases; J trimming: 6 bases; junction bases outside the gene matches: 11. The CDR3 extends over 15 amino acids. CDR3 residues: CASSSWGRGVDGYTF. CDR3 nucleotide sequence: TGTGCCAGCAGTTCCTGGGGCAGGGGGGTGGATGGCTACACCTTC.

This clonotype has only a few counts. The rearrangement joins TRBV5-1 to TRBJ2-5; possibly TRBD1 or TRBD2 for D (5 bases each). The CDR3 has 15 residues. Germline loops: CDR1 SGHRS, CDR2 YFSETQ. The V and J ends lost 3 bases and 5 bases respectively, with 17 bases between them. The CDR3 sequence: CASSSYGTPLETQYF. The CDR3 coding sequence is TGCGCCAGCAGCTCCTATGGGACCCCATTGGAGACCCAGTACTTC.

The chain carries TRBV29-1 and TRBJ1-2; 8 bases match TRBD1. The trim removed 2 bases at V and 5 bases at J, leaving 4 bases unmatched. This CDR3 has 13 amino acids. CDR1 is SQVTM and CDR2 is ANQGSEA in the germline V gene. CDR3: CSVEKQGGYGYTF. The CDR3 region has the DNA TGCAGCGTTGAAAAACAGGGGGGATATGGCTACACCTTC.

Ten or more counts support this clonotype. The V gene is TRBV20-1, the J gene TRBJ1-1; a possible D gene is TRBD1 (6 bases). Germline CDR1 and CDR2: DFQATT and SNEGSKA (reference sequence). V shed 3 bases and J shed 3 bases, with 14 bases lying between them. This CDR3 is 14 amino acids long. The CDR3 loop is CSARSAGAYTEAFF. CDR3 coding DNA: TGCAGTGCTAGGTCCGCAGGGGCGTACACTGAAGCTTTCTTT.

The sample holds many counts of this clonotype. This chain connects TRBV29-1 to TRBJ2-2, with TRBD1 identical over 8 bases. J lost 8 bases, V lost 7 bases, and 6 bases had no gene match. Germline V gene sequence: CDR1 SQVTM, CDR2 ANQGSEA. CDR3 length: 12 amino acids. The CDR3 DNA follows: TGCAGCGGTGCAGGGGGCTCAGGGGAGCTGTTTTTT. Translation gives CSGAGGSGELFF.

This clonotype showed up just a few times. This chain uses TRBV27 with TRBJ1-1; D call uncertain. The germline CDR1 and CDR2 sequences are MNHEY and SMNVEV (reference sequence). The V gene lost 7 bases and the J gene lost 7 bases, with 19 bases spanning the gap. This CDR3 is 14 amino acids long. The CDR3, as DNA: TGTGCCAGCACTACCCCTGGCGGGAGGAATGAAGCTTTCTTT. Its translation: CASTTPGGRNEAFF.

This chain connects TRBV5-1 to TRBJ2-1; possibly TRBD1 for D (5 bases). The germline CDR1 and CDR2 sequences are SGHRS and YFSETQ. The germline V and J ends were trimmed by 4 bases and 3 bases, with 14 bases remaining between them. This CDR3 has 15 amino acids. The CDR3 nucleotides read TGCGCCAGCAGCGTATTACCCGACAGCTACAATGAGCAGTTCTTC. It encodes CASSVLPDSYNEQFF.

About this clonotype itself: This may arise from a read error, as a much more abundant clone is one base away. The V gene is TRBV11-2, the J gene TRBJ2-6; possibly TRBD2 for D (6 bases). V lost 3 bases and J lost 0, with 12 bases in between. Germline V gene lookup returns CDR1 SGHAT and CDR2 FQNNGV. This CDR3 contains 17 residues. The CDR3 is CASSLIAAGSGANVLTF. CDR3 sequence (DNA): TGTGCCAGCAGCTTGATAGCGGCAGGCTCTGGGGCCAACGTCCTGACTTTC.

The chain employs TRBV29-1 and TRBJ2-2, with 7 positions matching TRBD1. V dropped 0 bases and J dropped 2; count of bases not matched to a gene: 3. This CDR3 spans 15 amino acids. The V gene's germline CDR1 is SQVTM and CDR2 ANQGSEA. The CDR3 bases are TGCAGCGTTGAAGATAACAGGGGAAACACCGGGGAGCTGTTTTTT. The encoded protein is CSVEDNRGNTGELFF.

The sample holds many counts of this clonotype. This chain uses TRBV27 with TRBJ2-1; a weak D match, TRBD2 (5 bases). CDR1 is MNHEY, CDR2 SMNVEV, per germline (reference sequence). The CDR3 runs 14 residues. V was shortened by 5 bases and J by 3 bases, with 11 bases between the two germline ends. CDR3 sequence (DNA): TGTGCCAGCAGTGACCGGGATATCTACAATGAGCAGTTCTTC. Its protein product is CASSDRDIYNEQFF.

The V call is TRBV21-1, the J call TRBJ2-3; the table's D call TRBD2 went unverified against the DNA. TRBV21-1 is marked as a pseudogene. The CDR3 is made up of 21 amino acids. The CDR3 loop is CASSDKTSGRLGEEGTDTQYF. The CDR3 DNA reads TGTGCCAGCAGCGACAAGACTAGCGGGAGACTTGGGGAAGAGGGCACAGATACGCAGTATTTT.

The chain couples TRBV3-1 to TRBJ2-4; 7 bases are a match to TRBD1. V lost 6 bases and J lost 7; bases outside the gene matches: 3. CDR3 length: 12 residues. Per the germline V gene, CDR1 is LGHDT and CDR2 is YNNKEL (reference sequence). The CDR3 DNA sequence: TGTGCCAGCAGTGAGGGGGCCAACATTCAGTACTTC. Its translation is CASSEGANIQYF.

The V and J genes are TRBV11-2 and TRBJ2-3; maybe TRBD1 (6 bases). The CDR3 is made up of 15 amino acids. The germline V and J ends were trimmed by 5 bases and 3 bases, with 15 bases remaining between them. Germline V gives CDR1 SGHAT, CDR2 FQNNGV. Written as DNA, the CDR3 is TGTGCCAGCAGCCTCACAGGGTACAGTACAGATACGCAGTATTTT. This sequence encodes CASSLTGYSTDTQYF.

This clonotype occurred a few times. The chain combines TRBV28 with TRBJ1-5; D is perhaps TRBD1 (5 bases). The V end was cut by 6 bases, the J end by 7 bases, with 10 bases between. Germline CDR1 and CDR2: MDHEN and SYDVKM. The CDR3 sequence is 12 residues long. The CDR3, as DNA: TGTGCCAGCAGACGGGGGAGGCAGCCCCAGCATTTT. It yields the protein CASRRGRQPQHF. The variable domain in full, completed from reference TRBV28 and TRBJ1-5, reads DVKVTQSSRYLVKRTGEKVFLECVQDMDHENMFWYRQDPGLGLRLIYFSYDVKMKEKGDIPEGYSVSREKKERFSLILESASTNQTSMYLCASRRGRQPQHFGDGTRLSIL.

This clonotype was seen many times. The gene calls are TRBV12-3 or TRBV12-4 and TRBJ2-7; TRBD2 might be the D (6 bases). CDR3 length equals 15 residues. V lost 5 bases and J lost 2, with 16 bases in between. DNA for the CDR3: TGTGCCAGCAGTCCCGACGGGGGACGGACCTACGAGCAGTACTTC. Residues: CASSPDGGRTYEQYF.

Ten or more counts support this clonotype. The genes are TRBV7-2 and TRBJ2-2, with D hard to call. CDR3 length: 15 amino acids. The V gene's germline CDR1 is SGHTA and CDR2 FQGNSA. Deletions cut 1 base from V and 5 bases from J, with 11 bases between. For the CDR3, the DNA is TGTGCCAGCAGCTTAGAATCGTGGGAAACCGGGGAGCTGTTTTTT. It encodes CASSLESWETGELFF.

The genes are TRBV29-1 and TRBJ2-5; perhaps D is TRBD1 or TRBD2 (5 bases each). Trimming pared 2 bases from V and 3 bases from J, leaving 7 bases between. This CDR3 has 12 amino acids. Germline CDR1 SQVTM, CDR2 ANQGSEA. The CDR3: CSVEWGKETQYF. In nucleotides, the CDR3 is TGCAGCGTTGAATGGGGGAAAGAGACCCAGTACTTC.

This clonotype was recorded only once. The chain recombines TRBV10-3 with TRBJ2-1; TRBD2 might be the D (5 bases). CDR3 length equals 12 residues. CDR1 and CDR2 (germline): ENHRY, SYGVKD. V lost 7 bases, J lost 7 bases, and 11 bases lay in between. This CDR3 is CAINGNGNEQFF. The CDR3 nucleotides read TGTGCCATCAACGGGAATGGAAATGAGCAGTTCTTC.

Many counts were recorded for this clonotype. As DNA, the CDR3 is TGTGCCAGCAGTAGGGGTAGGACTGAGACCCAGTACTTC. It translates to CASSRGRTETQYF. The chain couples TRBV4-2 to TRBJ2-5; possibly TRBD1 or TRBD2 for D (5 bases each). V was trimmed by 6 bases and J by 5 bases, leaving 13 bases between them. This CDR3 comprises 13 residues. The germline V gene encodes CDR1 LGHNA and CDR2 YNFKEQ.

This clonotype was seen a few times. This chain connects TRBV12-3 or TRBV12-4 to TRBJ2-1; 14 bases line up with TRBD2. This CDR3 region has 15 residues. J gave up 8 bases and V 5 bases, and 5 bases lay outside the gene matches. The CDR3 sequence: CASSTGTSGSDEQFF. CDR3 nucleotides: TGTGCCAGCAGTACCGGGACTAGCGGGAGTGATGAGCAGTTCTTC.